This TCR beta chain was recorded in a study of T cell repertoires in cytomegalovirus infection. As for the study in general: From public TCR beta signatures came an indication of both CMV infection and matching HLA type.

This clonotype was seen many times. No antigen is known for it. Each CDR3 protein is one row after TCRdb ran MiXCR on the reads. Of more than 200,000 distinct CDR3 sequences in the sample, roughly 9.1% were seen once. Germline V gives CDR1 MDHEN, CDR2 SYDVKM. The CDR3 loop spans 16 amino acids. V gave up 1 base and J gave up 2 bases, with 14 bases separating them. Study-wide findings and caveats: CMV-specific TCR beta clonotypes restricted by HLA-C were the ones dominating the ex vivo response. Carriage of CMV together with the relevant HLA was identifiable through cumulative public TCR beta family frequency.

The receptor was derived from a human donor in good health (CMV status not recorded). Some clones in this sample may be carry-over from other donors' samples. The specimen was PBMCs. The chain recombines TRBV28 with TRBJ1-2, with D maybe TRBD1 (5 bases). As DNA, the CDR3 is TGTGCCAGCAGTTTATCGGTCGGACAAGAAAACTATGGCTACACCTTC. It yields the protein CASSLSVGQENYGYTF.